This TCR beta chain stems from a study of T cell responses to AZD1222 COVID-19 vaccine. The repertoire was sequenced with immunoSEQ multiplex PCR; TCRdb's copy has only in-frame clones and lacks some. Here the sample spans 120,000 to 150,000 clones, about 91% being singletons. Germline loops: CDR1 MNHNS, CDR2 SASEGT. Trimming shortened V by 6 bases and J by 3 bases, and 8 bases separated the two germline ends. The CDR3 runs 12 residues. The gene calls are TRBV6-1 and TRBJ1-2, with D perhaps matching TRBD1 (6 bases). The specimen comprised peripheral blood, sampled on day 0 of AZD1222 vaccination. The receptor comes from an adult in good health. The CDR3 DNA sequence: TGTGCCAGCAGCCCAGGGGACTATGGCTACACCTTC. It is translated as CASSPGDYGYTF.